The 26 T cell receptor beta chains given below trace back to one sample, sequenced in a study of blood T cell repertoires in COVID-19. Clones were sequenced by immunoSEQ multiplex PCR, and TCRdb holds only the in-frame ones, with some missing. Of around 70,000 clones in the sample, under 95% are singletons; the top ten hold about 5.8%. The specimen was peripheral blood. The source of these receptors is a human donor in a cohort sampled during active COVID-19.

This clone appeared a single time. The chain couples TRBV19 to TRBJ2-3; the D gene is possibly TRBD1 (5 bases). With 3 bases removed from V and 3 bases from J, the gap between germline ends came to 10 bases. CDR3 length equals 14 residues. The V gene's germline CDR1 is LNHDA and CDR2 SQIVND (reference sequence). The CDR3 sequence: CASSMYQGTDTQYF. The CDR3 DNA follows: TGTGCCAGTAGTATGTACCAGGGAACAGATACGCAGTATTTT.

The chain links TRBV27 to TRBJ2-4; maybe TRBD1 (5 bases). Trimming pared 2 bases from V and 4 bases from J, leaving 21 bases between. Germline V gene sequence: CDR1 MNHEY, CDR2 SMNVEV (reference sequence). The CDR3 is made up of 18 amino acids. In nucleotides, the CDR3 is TGTGCCAGCAGTTTACGCGCCAACCCCCGACAGATGAAAAACATTCAGTACTTC. Amino acid sequence: CASSLRANPRQMKNIQYF.

V and J are TRBV19 and TRBJ2-1; 7 bases are shared with TRBD2. V shed 3 bases, J shed 6 bases, and the junction held 5 bases outside the gene matches. From germline, CDR1 is LNHDA and CDR2 SQIVND (reference sequence). The CDR3 consists of 14 residues. The CDR3 DNA is TGTGCCAGTAGTATTAGGCTAGCGGTCAATGAGCAGTTCTTC. The encoded protein is CASSIRLAVNEQFF.

The chain employs TRBV9 and TRBJ2-5; D gene unclear. The CDR3 runs 14 residues. Trimming removed 4 bases from V and 4 bases from J, with 14 bases in between. The germline gives CDR1 SGDLS, CDR2 YYNGEE. The CDR3 reads CASSKGVGSETQYF. In nucleotides, the CDR3 is TGTGCCAGCAGCAAAGGAGTGGGTTCAGAGACCCAGTACTTC.

The chain recombines TRBV11-2 with TRBJ2-5; D possibly corresponds to TRBD1 (5 bases). V was clipped by 1 base and J by 2 bases, with 11 bases between them. The CDR3 has 15 amino acids. Germline-derived CDR1 and CDR2 are SGHAT and FQNNGV. The DNA of the CDR3 is TGTGCCAGCAGCTTAGGAGACAGAGAACAAGAGACCCAGTACTTC. Its protein is CASSLGDREQETQYF.

By sample fraction, this clone is medium-sized (0.01 to 0.1%). The chain couples TRBV5-6 to TRBJ2-1; tentative D call: TRBD2 (5 bases). CDR1 is SGHDT, CDR2 YYEEEE, per germline. The CDR3 contains 15 residues. Trimming took 2 bases from V and 8 from J, leaving 17 bases between them. The CDR3 is CASSFRGSLIDEQFF. The CDR3 DNA sequence: TGTGCCAGCAGCTTTCGAGGGAGCCTGATAGATGAGCAGTTCTTC.

The gene calls are TRBV18 and TRBJ2-2; D is unresolved. The germline gives CDR1 KGHSH, CDR2 LQKENI. Trimming stripped 1 base from V and 2 bases from J, with 5 bases between. CDR3 length equals 14 residues. The DNA for the CDR3 is TGTGCCAGCTCACCACGAGGAAACACCGGGGAGCTGTTTTTT. Its protein is CASSPRGNTGELFF.

J is TRBJ1-2 and V is TRBV7-2; D might be TRBD1 (5 bases). V was shortened by 5 bases and J by 2 bases, with 15 bases between the two germline ends. This CDR3 region has 15 residues. CDR1 is SGHTA, CDR2 FQGNSA, per germline. The CDR3 region is CASSPRAWGNYGYTF. The CDR3 DNA reads as TGTGCCAGCAGCCCAAGGGCATGGGGCAACTATGGCTACACCTTC.

V and J are TRBV19 and TRBJ1-3, with TRBD1 identical over 7 bases. After removal of 9 bases from V and 0 bases from J, the junction contained 14 bases not matched to a gene. In germline, CDR1 is LNHDA, CDR2 SQIVND (reference sequence). There are 17 residues in the CDR3. CDR3 nucleotide sequence: TGTGCCAGCCGCAGCCCTACAGGGGTGACCTCTGGAAACACCATATATTTT. This translates into CASRSPTGVTSGNTIYF.

As concerns this clone: This CDR3 is also generated by other DNA sequences in the sample. The V gene is TRBV6-4, the J gene TRBJ1-2; 8 bases are shared with TRBD1. The germline V gene has CDR1 MRHNA and CDR2 SNTAGT. Losses at the gene ends were 6 bases for V and 4 bases for J; bases not matched to a gene: 7. The CDR3 is made up of 14 amino acids. The CDR3 nucleotides read TGTGCCAGCAGCGAGGGGCAGGGGGCCTATGGCTACACCTTC. Amino acids: CASSEGQGAYGYTF.

The V and J genes are TRBV5-4 and TRBJ2-2, with 7 bases fitting TRBD1. The ends lost 4 bases at V and 4 bases at J; junction bases unmatched: 10. Germline V gene lookup returns CDR1 SGHNT and CDR2 YYREEE (reference sequence). CDR3 length: 16 residues. CDR3 sequence (DNA): TGTGCCAGCAGCCTGGCGAGGCAGGGGGTCACCGGGGAGCTGTTTTTT. Translated, it gives CASSLARQGVTGELFF.

The count of this clone is one. The V call is TRBV14, the J call TRBJ1-3; the match to TRBD1 covers 7 bases. The length of the CDR3 is 18 residues. The trim removed 0 bases at V and 3 bases at J, leaving 11 bases unmatched. Germline V gene lookup returns CDR1 SGHDN and CDR2 FVKESK. The CDR3 is CASSQEWFRGVSGNTIYF. The CDR3 nucleotides are TGTGCCAGCAGCCAAGAATGGTTCAGGGGGGTAAGTGGAAACACCATATATTTT.

The chain is built from TRBV7-9 and TRBJ1-3; unclear D gene. The germline CDR1 and CDR2 sequences are SEHNR and FQNEAQ (reference sequence). The CDR3 has 16 residues. V lost 5 bases, J lost 0 bases, and 14 bases lay in between. CDR3 in DNA: TGTGCCAGCAGCCCACACACACCAACCTCTGGAAACACCATATATTTT. It codes for CASSPHTPTSGNTIYF.

The V and J genes are TRBV2 and TRBJ2-3, with 8 bases fitting TRBD2. The CDR3 extends over 15 amino acids. Germline V CDR1 and CDR2: SNHLY, FYNNEI. The V gene end was trimmed by 4 bases and the J gene end by 5 bases; junction bases not matched to a gene: 8. This CDR3 is CASSGGTSGVDTQYF. As DNA, the CDR3 is TGTGCCAGCAGTGGAGGGACTAGTGGGGTAGATACGCAGTATTTT. The whole variable domain, remainder taken from reference TRBV2 and TRBJ2-3, is EPEVTQTPSHQVTQMGQEVILRCVPISNHLYFYWYRQILGQKVEFLVSFYNNEISEKSEIFDDQFSVERPDGSNFTLKIRSTKLEDSAMYFCASSGGTSGVDTQYFGPGTRLTVL.

The chain couples TRBV19 to TRBJ1-6, with a tentative D call TRBD1 (5 bases). This CDR3 has 14 residues. Between the trimmed V and J ends, which lost 3 bases and 7 bases, there was a span of 10 bases. CDR1 and CDR2 from the germline V gene are LNHDA and SQIVND (reference sequence). This CDR3 reads CASSMGGINSPLHF. In nucleotides, the CDR3 is TGTGCCAGTAGTATGGGGGGTATCAATTCACCCCTCCACTTT. Full variable domain (outside the CDR3, taken from reference TRBV19 and TRBJ1-6): DGGITQSPKYLFRKEGQNVTLSCEQNLNHDAMYWYRQDPGQGLRLIYYSQIVNDFQKGDIAEGYSVSREKKESFPLTVTSAQKNPTAFYLCASSMGGINSPLHFGNGTRLTVT.

This chain uses TRBV19 with TRBJ1-6, with D unresolved. The CDR3 is made up of 14 amino acids. Trimming took off 7 bases at V and 7 bases at J, with 14 bases between the two ends. Germline V lookup: CDR1 LNHDA, CDR2 SQIVND (reference sequence). For the CDR3, the DNA is TGTGCCAGTACGAACGAGCTAGGCAATTCACCCCTCCACTTT. Its translation is CASTNELGNSPLHF. The full variable domain, with the rest looked up from reference TRBV19 and TRBJ1-6, is DGGITQSPKYLFRKEGQNVTLSCEQNLNHDAMYWYRQDPGQGLRLIYYSQIVNDFQKGDIAEGYSVSREKKESFPLTVTSAQKNPTAFYLCASTNELGNSPLHFGNGTRLTVT.

This chain uses TRBV7-9 with TRBJ1-3, with TRBD1 as a possible D gene (5 bases). This CDR3 comprises 18 residues. V was cut by 3 bases and J by 0 bases, with 18 bases left in between. The V gene's germline CDR1 is SEHNR and CDR2 FQNEAQ (reference sequence). The CDR3 loop reads CASSFPSAGRNSGNTIYF. The CDR3 DNA reads TGTGCCAGCAGCTTCCCCTCGGCAGGGCGTAACTCTGGAAACACCATATATTTT. The complete variable domain, with remaining parts taken from reference TRBV7-9 and TRBJ1-3, reads DTGVSQNPRHKITKRGQNVTFRCDPISEHNRLYWYRQTLGQGPEFLTYFQNEAQLEKSRLLSDRFSAERPKGSFSTLEIQRTEQGDSAMYLCASSFPSAGRNSGNTIYFGEGSWLTVV.

The V call is TRBV19, the J call TRBJ1-5; D is unresolved. The germline V and J ends were trimmed by 5 bases and 3 bases, with 8 bases remaining between them. Germline V gene lookup returns CDR1 LNHDA and CDR2 SQIVND (reference sequence). The CDR3 spans 13 residues. CDR3 in amino acids: CASSQAVNQPQHF. The CDR3 DNA reads as TGTGCCAGTAGTCAAGCCGTCAATCAGCCCCAGCATTTT.

The CDR3 DNA sequence: TGTGCTAGTGGTTTGGGGCAGGTCGGGAACACTGAAGCTTTCTTT. It yields the protein CASGLGQVGNTEAFF. J is TRBJ1-1 and V is TRBV12-5; D is unclear. The germline gives CDR1 LGHNT, CDR2 FRNRAP. Trimming stripped 1 base from V and 1 base from J, with 10 bases between. The CDR3 sequence is 15 residues long.

This sequence joins TRBV11-2 and TRBJ1-2, with a weak D call TRBD1 (6 bases). V shed 5 bases and J shed 3 bases, with 10 bases lying between them. Germline V gene sequence: CDR1 SGHAT, CDR2 FQNNGV. This CDR3 spans 13 amino acids. CDR3 in amino acids: CASSPRQDYGYTF. The CDR3 DNA is TGTGCCAGCAGCCCCCGACAGGACTATGGCTACACCTTC.

Written as DNA, the CDR3 is TGTGCCAGCAGCTTAGTTTCCGGGGGTGACTATGGCTACACCTTC. This codes for CASSLVSGGDYGYTF. The chain has TRBV11-3 and TRBJ1-2, with a possible D match to TRBD1 (5 bases). The V end was cut by 1 base, the J end by 3 bases, with 12 bases between. Germline CDR1 is SGHNT and CDR2 is YENEEA. The CDR3 runs to 15 residues.

The V gene is TRBV9, the J gene TRBJ1-1; 11 bases are a match to TRBD1. After removal of 3 bases from V and 6 bases from J, the junction contained 7 bases not matched to a gene. Germline V lookup: CDR1 SGDLS, CDR2 YYNGEE. The CDR3 runs 15 residues. The DNA for the CDR3 is TGTGCCAGCAGCGAACGGGACAGGGGGGCTCCTGAAGCTTTCTTT. Its protein is CASSERDRGAPEAFF.

The chain has TRBV15 and TRBJ2-7; 8 bases are shared with TRBD1. J was trimmed by 2 bases and V by 4 bases; bases with no gene match: 7. The CDR3 length is 15 residues. Germline CDR1 and CDR2: LNHNV and YYDKDF (reference sequence). CDR3 in DNA: TGTGCCACCAGCATCCCCGGGACAGGAGCCTACGAGCAGTACTTC. Protein product: CATSIPGTGAYEQYF.

The genes are TRBV7-9 and TRBJ1-1, with a possible D match to TRBD1 (5 bases). The CDR3 is 14 residues long. V was clipped by 2 bases and J by 1 base, with 8 bases between them. The germline V gene encodes CDR1 SEHNR and CDR2 FQNEAQ (reference sequence). CDR3 nucleotide sequence: TGTGCCAGCAGCTTACCCAGGGAGAACACTGAAGCTTTCTTT. Translating it yields CASSLPRENTEAFF.

Note on this clone: In the same sample, other DNA sequences code for this CDR3. The rearrangement uses TRBV29-1 and TRBJ1-1, with a possible D match to TRBD1 (6 bases). This CDR3 contains 11 residues. The germline CDR1 and CDR2 sequences are SQVTM and ANQGSEA. Between the trimmed V and J ends, which lost 7 bases and 5 bases, there was a span of 11 bases. The CDR3 is CSAYRGTEAFF. The CDR3 nucleotides read TGCAGCGCATATAGGGGGACTGAAGCTTTCTTT.

J is TRBJ2-7 and V is TRBV7-6; 7 nucleotides align to TRBD1. CDR1 SGHVS and CDR2 FNYEAQ come from the germline V gene. The length of the CDR3 is 13 residues. Losses at the gene ends were 3 bases for V and 2 bases for J; bases not matched to a gene: 1. CDR3: CASSLGQPYEQYF. The CDR3 bases are TGTGCCAGCAGCTTGGGACAGCCCTACGAGCAGTACTTC.